The next 31 T cell receptor beta chains were all read from a single sample in a study of vaccination and CD4 T cells after COVID-19. What these receptors recognize is not known. The sample's treatment: approximately 11-day PBMC culture with coronavirus spike peptide pools or control peptides (ViraFEST assay). Sequence data for DNA of cultured CD4+ T cells were generated by the Oncomine TCR Beta short-read assay. TCRdb reprocessed the PCR reads via MiXCR and lists one record per CDR3 protein. The sample has more than 14,000 distinct CDR3 sequences; 43% are singletons. Specimen: CD4+ T cells from blood, cultured in vitro. The receptors shown here come from a human donor who had recovered from COVID-19.

V usage is TRBV6-1 and J usage is TRBJ2-2, with 8 bases matching TRBD1. The length of the CDR3 is 14 residues. The germline CDR1 and CDR2 sequences are MNHNS and SASEGT. The V gene end was trimmed by 6 bases and the J gene end by 7 bases; junction bases not matched to a gene: 7. This chain's CDR3 is CASSGQGIDGELFF. CDR3 DNA sequence: TGTGCCAGCAGCGGACAGGGAATCGACGGGGAGCTGTTTTTT.

The chain couples TRBV4-3 to TRBJ1-2, with D unresolved. The V end was cut by 4 bases, the J end by 2 bases, with 14 bases between. Per germline, CDR1 LGHNA and CDR2 YSLEER. The CDR3 has 15 residues. The CDR3, as DNA: TGCGCCAGCAGCCCGACCCGGACGGCAAACTATGGCTACACCTTC. Amino acid sequence: CASSPTRTANYGYTF.

This clonotype has a handful of counts. The V and J genes are TRBV7-2 and TRBJ1-1; tentatively, D is TRBD1 (6 bases). Germline assignment: CDR1 SGHTA and CDR2 FQGNSA. V was trimmed by 6 bases and J by 3 bases, leaving 11 bases between them. The CDR3 contains 13 residues. CDR3: CASRQQGYTEAFF. CDR3 coding DNA: TGTGCCAGCAGGCAACAGGGTTACACTGAAGCTTTCTTT.

A few counts support this clonotype. The V and J genes are TRBV20-1 and TRBJ1-2; 7 bases align to TRBD1. Germline-derived CDR1 and CDR2 are DFQATT and SNEGSKA (reference sequence). The CDR3 runs to 14 residues. With 4 bases clipped from V and 1 base from J, the junction kept 6 bases outside the gene matches. CDR3 in amino acids: CSATRDRNNYGYTF. CDR3 DNA: TGCAGTGCTACCCGGGACAGAAATAACTATGGCTACACCTTC.

The V and J genes are TRBV2 and TRBJ1-2; D is perhaps TRBD1 (6 bases). The CDR3 runs to 13 residues. Between the trimmed V and J ends, which lost 8 bases and 10 bases, there was a span of 20 bases. In germline, CDR1 is SNHLY, CDR2 FYNNEI. The CDR3 loop reads CASHQNRESDYTF. For the CDR3, the DNA is TGTGCCAGCCACCAGAACAGGGAATCTGACTACACCTTC. The full variable domain, its missing parts supplied by reference TRBV2 and TRBJ1-2, is EPEVTQTPSHQVTQMGQEVILRCVPISNHLYFYWYRQILGQKVEFLVSFYNNEISEKSEIFDDQFSVERPDGSNFTLKIRSTKLEDSAMYFCASHQNRESDYTFGSGTRLTVV.

This clonotype has just a few counts. The chain uses TRBV7-3 and TRBJ2-5; no firm D call. Germline CDR1 SGHTA, CDR2 FQGTGA. This CDR3 contains 13 residues. Trimming pared 5 bases from V and 5 bases from J, leaving 12 bases between. For the CDR3, the DNA is TGTGCCAGCAGCCAGTCGGCTACGGAGACCCAGTACTTC. This translates into CASSQSATETQYF.

This clonotype was observed a handful of times. The CDR3 DNA reads TGCAGTGCTCCAATCTGGCAGTCACTCAATGAAAAACTGTTTTTT. This translates into CSAPIWQSLNEKLFF. The chain joins TRBV20-1 to TRBJ1-4, with D unclear. Per the germline V gene, CDR1 is DFQATT and CDR2 is SNEGSKA (reference sequence). The CDR3 sequence is 15 residues long. V lost 5 bases to trimming and J lost 5 bases, with 18 bases between them.

This clonotype was counted a few times. V gene TRBV30 combines with J gene TRBJ1-2; the D is unclear. The CDR3 is 11 amino acids. Germline V gene lookup returns CDR1 GTSNPN and CDR2 SVGIG (reference sequence). Trimming left V 8 bases short and J 0 bases short, with 7 bases between. The CDR3 DNA is TGTGCCCGTCAAACTAACTATGGCTACACCTTC. Its translation: CARQTNYGYTF.

The sample holds a few counts of this clonotype. V gene TRBV7-6 combines with J gene TRBJ1-1, with 7 bases that match TRBD1. The CDR3 sequence is 14 residues long. Germline CDR1 and CDR2: SGHVS and FNYEAQ. After removal of 7 bases from V and 0 bases from J, the junction contained 5 bases not matched to a gene. The CDR3 nucleotides read TGTGCCAGCAAGGGACAGCCTATGAACACTGAAGCTTTCTTT. This sequence encodes CASKGQPMNTEAFF.

This clonotype was picked up a small number of times. The chain employs TRBV6-1 and TRBJ1-1; 9 bases match TRBD1. J was trimmed by 6 bases and V by 6 bases; bases with no gene match: 17. Germline V gives CDR1 MNHNS, CDR2 SASEGT. The CDR3 totals 17 residues. This chain's CDR3 is CASSSPSGTGLRAEAFF. DNA of the CDR3: TGTGCCAGCAGCTCTCCCTCCGGGACAGGGTTGAGGGCTGAAGCTTTCTTT.

The CDR3 DNA reads TGTGCCAGCGGAACCGGGACGGCCTACCAAGAGACCCAGTACTTC. Translation: CASGTGTAYQETQYF. The V and J genes are TRBV19 and TRBJ2-5; D is tentatively TRBD1 or TRBD2 (5 bases each). V dropped 9 bases and J dropped 0 bases, with 17 bases sitting between them. The germline V gene encodes CDR1 LNHDA and CDR2 SQIVND (reference sequence). CDR3 length: 15 amino acids.

This clonotype was recorded a few times. The chain joins TRBV20-1 to TRBJ2-5; 12 bases are shared with TRBD2. The germline CDR1 and CDR2 sequences are DFQATT and SNEGSKA (reference sequence). This CDR3 region has 13 residues. V lost 7 bases and J lost 2; bases outside the gene matches: 2. The CDR3 spells CSVGTSGQETQYF. CDR3 in DNA: TGCAGTGTTGGGACTAGCGGGCAAGAGACCCAGTACTTC.

The V gene is TRBV20-1, the J gene TRBJ1-6; D is unclear. In germline, CDR1 is DFQATT, CDR2 SNEGSKA (reference sequence). The CDR3 runs 15 residues. The V and J ends lost 2 bases and 4 bases respectively, with 12 bases between them. The CDR3 coding sequence is TGCAGTGCTAGACTTGGCAGCCGGTATAATTCACCCCTCCACTTT. This encodes CSARLGSRYNSPLHF.

The chain links TRBV5-4 to TRBJ1-2; D ambiguous. V was shortened by 4 bases and J by 6 bases, with 25 bases between the two germline ends. The CDR3 consists of 17 residues. In germline, CDR1 is SGHNT, CDR2 YYREEE (reference sequence). The DNA for the CDR3 is TGTGCCAGCAGCGTACCCACCTTCCCCTTCTCCACAGATGGCTACACCTTC. Its protein product is CASSVPTFPFSTDGYTF.

This rearrangement joins TRBV6-2 or TRBV6-3 to TRBJ2-7, with 8 bases lining up with TRBD1. The germline CDR1 and CDR2 sequences are MNHEY and SVGEGT. V lost 0 bases to trimming and J lost 2 bases; unmatched junction nucleotides: 6. The CDR3 loop spans 16 amino acids. The CDR3 here is CASSYSASGGTYEQYF. CDR3 DNA: TGTGCCAGCAGTTACTCGGCGTCAGGGGGCACCTACGAGCAGTACTTC.

This clonotype has more than one count but fewer than ten. The V and J genes are TRBV20-1 and TRBJ2-3, with TRBD1 matching 12 bases. This CDR3 has 19 amino acids. Germline-derived CDR1 and CDR2 are DFQATT and SNEGSKA (reference sequence). The V and J ends lost 6 bases and 3 bases, in that order; junction bases with no gene match: 19. The CDR3 spells CSAARRDRGRIVGTDTQYF. The CDR3, as DNA: TGCAGTGCCGCGCGGCGGGACAGGGGGCGCATCGTCGGGACAGATACGCAGTATTTT.

This clonotype was seen a few times. The chain employs TRBV15 and TRBJ2-3; D is ambiguous. Trimming removed 0 bases at V and 3 bases at J, with 10 bases between. The CDR3 is 15 amino acids. Germline CDR1 LNHNV, CDR2 YYDKDF (reference sequence). CDR3 nucleotides: TGTGCCACCAGCAGAGATTTTACAGCGACAGATACGCAGTATTTT. Translating it yields CATSRDFTATDTQYF.

The rearrangement joins TRBV10-1 to TRBJ2-3; D not certain. Trimming shortened V by 0 bases and J by 1 base, and 14 bases separated the two germline ends. Germline V gene data show CDR1 as WNHNN and CDR2 as SYGVQD (reference sequence). The CDR3 is 17 residues long. In DNA form, the CDR3 reads TGCGCCAGCAGTGAGTCGCCCAGTCCCGTGGGCACAGATACGCAGTATTTT. As protein: CASSESPSPVGTDTQYF.

The rearrangement joins TRBV27 to TRBJ2-7, with D possibly matching TRBD2 (5 bases). CDR1 and CDR2 (germline): MNHEY, SMNVEV (reference sequence). The CDR3 has 14 amino acids. Between the trimmed V and J ends, which lost 5 bases and 3 bases, there was a span of 14 bases. The CDR3 sequence: CASSRESRIYEQYF. In DNA form, the CDR3 reads TGTGCCAGCAGTAGGGAGAGTAGAATCTACGAGCAGTACTTC.

The CDR3 is CASERGRGPDNEQFF. In nucleotides, the CDR3 is TGTGCTAGTGAGCGGGGTAGGGGCCCGGACAATGAGCAGTTCTTC. This chain uses TRBV12-5 with TRBJ2-1, with 7 bases matching TRBD2. The CDR3 loop spans 15 amino acids. Trimming removed 7 bases from V and 5 bases from J; junction bases left unmatched: 11. Germline V lookup: CDR1 LGHNT, CDR2 FRNRAP.

The chain links TRBV27 to TRBJ2-4; D may correspond to TRBD1 or TRBD2 (9 bases each). This CDR3 comprises 17 residues. CDR1 is MNHEY, CDR2 SMNVEV, per germline (reference sequence). Trimming took off 4 bases at V and 6 bases at J, with 22 bases between the two ends. CDR3 nucleotides: TGTGCCAGCAGTTCGGCTAGCGGGACAGGGTTTGGAAACATTCAGTACTTC. Amino acids: CASSSASGTGFGNIQYF.

This clonotype was observed a few times. This chain uses TRBV7-8 with TRBJ1-1; 8 bases line up with TRBD1. Per germline, CDR1 SGHVS and CDR2 FQNEAQ. The CDR3 contains 16 residues. J lost 6 bases, V lost 5 bases, and 14 bases had no gene match. The CDR3 here is CASSPRTGQEGAEAFF. DNA for the CDR3: TGTGCCAGCAGCCCGCGAACGGGACAGGAAGGCGCTGAAGCTTTCTTT.

This clonotype was counted a few times. The chain is built from TRBV30 and TRBJ1-2, with TRBD1 matching over 9 bases. The CDR3 runs 13 residues. Germline loops: CDR1 GTSNPN, CDR2 SVGIG (reference sequence). V trimming: 4 bases; J trimming: 5 bases; junction bases outside the gene matches: 5. The CDR3 DNA reads TGTGCCTGGAATACAGGGGGCGCGTATGGCTACACCTTC. This encodes CAWNTGGAYGYTF.

CDR3 bases: TGTGCCTGGAGTGGACAGTTGAACACTGAAGCTTTCTTT. Amino acids: CAWSGQLNTEAFF. This chain uses TRBV30 with TRBJ1-1; D possibly corresponds to TRBD1 (5 bases). This CDR3 has 13 residues. Trimming took 1 base from V and 0 from J, leaving 6 bases between them. The germline gives CDR1 GTSNPN, CDR2 SVGIG (reference sequence).

V gene TRBV20-1 combines with J gene TRBJ1-2; 12 bases are a match to TRBD1. V lost 0 bases and J lost 5; bases outside the gene matches: 10. Germline CDR1 is DFQATT and CDR2 is SNEGSKA (reference sequence). The CDR3 spans 17 residues. The CDR3, as DNA: TGCAGTGCTAGAGATCCGGTCCAGGGACAGGGGGCTTATGGCTACACCTTC. It encodes CSARDPVQGQGAYGYTF.

The V call is TRBV5-1, the J call TRBJ1-2; D is uncertain. Per germline, CDR1 SGHRS and CDR2 YFSETQ. The CDR3 runs to 14 residues. V lost 0 bases to trimming and J lost 8 bases, with 14 bases between them. Here the CDR3 reads CASSLETAAGGYTF. The CDR3 coding sequence is TGCGCCAGCAGCTTGGAAACCGCCGCGGGCGGCTACACCTTC.

Here the CDR3 reads CASGLVGGRHTGELFF. The CDR3 coding sequence is TGTGCTAGTGGTTTGGTAGGGGGGAGACACACCGGGGAGCTGTTTTTT. V gene TRBV12-5 combines with J gene TRBJ2-2; D possibly matches TRBD1 or TRBD2 (6 bases each). There are 16 residues in the CDR3. CDR1 and CDR2 (germline): LGHNT, FRNRAP. V was trimmed by 0 bases and J by 3 bases, leaving 11 bases between them.

J is TRBJ1-1 and V is TRBV6-5; no clear D gene. Trimming shortened V by 0 bases and J by 0 bases, and 11 bases separated the two germline ends. Germline CDR1 MNHEY, CDR2 SVGAGI. This CDR3 contains 16 residues. CDR3: CASSYSTVRLNTEAFF. The CDR3 region has the DNA TGTGCCAGCAGTTACTCGACTGTAAGGCTGAACACTGAAGCTTTCTTT.

V and J are TRBV7-2 and TRBJ1-3; D might be TRBD1 (5 bases). Trimming removed 8 bases from V and 3 bases from J, with 11 bases in between. Germline V gives CDR1 SGHTA, CDR2 FQGNSA. CDR3 size: 13 residues. In DNA, the CDR3 is TGTGCCAGCCGACTTGGGGGTGGAAACACCATATATTTT. This gives the protein CASRLGGGNTIYF. The full variable domain, its missing parts supplied by reference TRBV7-2 and TRBJ1-3, is GAGVSQSPSNKVTEKGKDVELRCDPISGHTALYWYRQSLGQGLEFLIYFQGNSAPDKSGLPSDRFSAERTGGSVSTLTIQRTQQEDSAVYLCASRLGGGNTIYFGEGSWLTVV.

The V call is TRBV6-2 or TRBV6-3, the J call TRBJ1-2; D unresolved. The CDR3 length is 18 residues. CDR1 and CDR2 (germline): MNHEY, SVGEGT. V lost 2 bases and J lost 4, with 23 bases in between. The CDR3 coding sequence is TGTGCCAGCAGTTACGTGTGGAGAGGGCTATCTGAAGGCTATGGCTACACCTTC. It yields the protein CASSYVWRGLSEGYGYTF.

The chain has TRBV21-1 and TRBJ1-6; TRBD1, as called in the table, went unchecked against the DNA. TRBV21-1 is flagged as a pseudogene. The CDR3 runs to 17 residues. The CDR3 here is CASSIPGQGISNSPLHF. The CDR3 DNA sequence: TGTGCCAGCAGCATCCCGGGACAGGGGATAAGTAATTCACCCCTCCACTTT.